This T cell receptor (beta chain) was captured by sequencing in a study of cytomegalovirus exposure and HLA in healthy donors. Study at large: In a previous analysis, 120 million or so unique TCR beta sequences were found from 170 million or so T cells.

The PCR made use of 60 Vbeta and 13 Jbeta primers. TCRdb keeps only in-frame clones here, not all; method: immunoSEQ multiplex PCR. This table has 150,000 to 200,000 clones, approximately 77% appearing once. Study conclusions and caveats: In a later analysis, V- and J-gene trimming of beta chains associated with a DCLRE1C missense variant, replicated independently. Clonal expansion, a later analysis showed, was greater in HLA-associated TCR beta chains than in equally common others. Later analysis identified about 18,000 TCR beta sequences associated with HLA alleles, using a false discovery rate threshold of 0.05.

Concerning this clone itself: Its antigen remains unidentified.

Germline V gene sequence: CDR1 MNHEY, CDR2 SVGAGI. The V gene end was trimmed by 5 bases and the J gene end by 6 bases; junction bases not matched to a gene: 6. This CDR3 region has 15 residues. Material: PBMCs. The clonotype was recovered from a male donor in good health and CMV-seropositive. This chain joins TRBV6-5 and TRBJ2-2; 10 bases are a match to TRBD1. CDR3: CASSRDRGFPGELFF. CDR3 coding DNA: TGTGCCAGCAGTCGGGACAGGGGCTTCCCCGGGGAGCTGTTTTTT.